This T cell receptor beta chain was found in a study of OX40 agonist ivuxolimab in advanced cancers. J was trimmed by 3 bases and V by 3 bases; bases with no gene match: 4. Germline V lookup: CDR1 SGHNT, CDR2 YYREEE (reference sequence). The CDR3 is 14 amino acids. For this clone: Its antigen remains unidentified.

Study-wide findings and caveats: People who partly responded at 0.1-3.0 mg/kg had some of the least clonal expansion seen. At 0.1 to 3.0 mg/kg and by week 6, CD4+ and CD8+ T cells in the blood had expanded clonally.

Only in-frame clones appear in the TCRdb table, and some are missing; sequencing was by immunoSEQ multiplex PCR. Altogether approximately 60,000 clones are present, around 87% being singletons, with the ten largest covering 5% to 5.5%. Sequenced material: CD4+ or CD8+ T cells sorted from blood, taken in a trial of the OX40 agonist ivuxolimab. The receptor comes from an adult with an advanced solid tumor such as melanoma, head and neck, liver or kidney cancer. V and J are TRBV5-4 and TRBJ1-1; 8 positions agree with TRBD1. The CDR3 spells CASSSATGDTEAFF. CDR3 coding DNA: TGTGCCAGCAGCTCGGCGACAGGGGACACTGAAGCTTTCTTT.